Listed below are T cell receptor beta chains from one sample, sequenced in a study of cytomegalovirus exposure and HLA in healthy donors. TCRdb's copy holds only in-frame clones and misses some; the assay was immunoSEQ multiplex PCR. The table lists about 140,000 clones, around 79% of them singletons. Source material: PBMCs. These receptors were collected from a female donor in good health and CMV-seronegative. The CDR3 runs from the conserved cysteine through the conserved F or W. The order of the fields is D gene, CDR3 length, J gene, V gene, clone size, CDR3 protein, CDR3 DNA. A D gene is named only where the DNA matches it firmly. The size field is filled for only some rows; it gives once, few, many or a size class.

D: NA
length: 15
J: TRBJ1-1
V: TRBV19
size: NA
CDR3: CASSWQGAMNTEAFF
DNA: TGTGCCAGTAGTTGGCAGGGCGCCATGAACACTGAAGCTTTCTTT

D: NA
length: 15
J: TRBJ1-2
V: TRBV11-2
size: NA
CDR3: CASSPQGMAGDGYTF
DNA: TGTGCCAGCAGCCCCCAAGGTATGGCGGGGGATGGCTACACCTTC

D: NA
length: 14
J: TRBJ2-2
V: TRBV6-6
size: NA
CDR3: CASGAGALAGELFF
DNA: TGTGCCAGCGGTGCGGGGGCTCTGGCCGGGGAGCTGTTTTTT

D: TRBD1
length: 12
J: TRBJ1-2
V: TRBV13
size: NA
CDR3: CASSLTGAGYTF
DNA: TGTGCCAGCAGCCTGACAGGGGCTGGCTACACCTTC

D: NA
length: 14
J: TRBJ2-7
V: TRBV7-2
size: NA
CDR3: CASSLSVGQYEQYF
DNA: TGTGCCAGCAGCTTATCAGTCGGACAGTACGAGCAGTACTTC

D: TRBD1
length: 16
J: TRBJ2-7
V: TRBV4-3
size: NA
CDR3: CASSPSGTGETYEQYF
DNA: TGCGCCAGCAGCCCCTCCGGGACAGGGGAAACCTACGAGCAGTACTTC

D: NA
length: 14
J: TRBJ2-3
V: TRBV9
size: few
CDR3: CASSVRGGADTQYF
DNA: TGTGCCAGCAGCGTGAGAGGGGGGGCAGATACGCAGTATTTT

D: NA
length: 15
J: TRBJ1-3
V: TRBV7-9
size: NA
CDR3: CASSLARSSGNTIYF
DNA: TGTGCCAGCAGCTTAGCGCGGAGTTCTGGAAACACCATATATTTT

D: NA
length: 13
J: TRBJ1-1
V: TRBV28
size: NA
CDR3: CASSFRGGTEAFF
DNA: TGTGCCAGCAGTTTTCGAGGGGGCACTGAAGCTTTCTTT

D: TRBD2
length: 14
J: TRBJ2-3
V: TRBV5-1
size: NA
CDR3: CASTASGNTDTQYF
DNA: TGCGCCAGCACCGCTAGCGGAAACACAGATACGCAGTATTTT

D: NA
length: 13
J: TRBJ1-1
V: TRBV10-3
size: few
CDR3: CAISAEQGTEAFF
DNA: TGTGCCATCAGCGCCGAACAGGGCACTGAAGCTTTCTTT

D: TRBD1
length: 17
J: TRBJ2-7
V: TRBV10-3
size: NA
CDR3: CAISQRGDRGRSYEQYF
DNA: TGTGCCATCAGCCAACGGGGGGACAGGGGTCGGTCCTACGAGCAGTACTTC

D: TRBD1
length: 12
J: TRBJ1-2
V: TRBV6-5
size: few
CDR3: CASIGTGYGYTF
DNA: TGTGCCAGCATCGGGACAGGATATGGCTACACCTTC

D: NA
length: 12
J: TRBJ1-2
V: TRBV28
size: NA
CDR3: CASSFAGYGYTF
DNA: TGTGCCAGCAGTTTCGCGGGGTACGGCTACACCTTC

D: TRBD1
length: 15
J: TRBJ2-1
V: TRBV9
size: NA
CDR3: CASSVATGGPNEQFF
DNA: TGTGCCAGCAGCGTAGCTACAGGGGGTCCCAATGAGCAGTTCTTC

D: TRBD2
length: 16
J: TRBJ2-7
V: TRBV4-1
size: many
CDR3: CASSQELTSESYEQYF
DNA: TGCGCCAGCAGCCAAGAGTTGACTAGCGAATCCTACGAGCAGTACTTC

D: TRBD1
length: 18
J: TRBJ2-2
V: TRBV5-1
size: NA
CDR3: CASSLDAGTGGRTGELFF
DNA: TGCGCCAGCAGCTTGGACGCCGGGACAGGGGGCCGGACCGGGGAGCTGTTTTTT

D: TRBD1
length: 16
J: TRBJ1-6
V: TRBV7-8
size: NA
CDR3: CASSLLAETGASPLHF
DNA: TGTGCCAGCAGCTTATTAGCGGAGACAGGGGCTTCACCCCTCCACTTT

D: TRBD1
length: 15
J: TRBJ2-5
V: TRBV11-3
size: NA
CDR3: CASSPRDSRLETQYF
DNA: TGTGCCAGCAGCCCGAGGGACAGTCGGCTAGAGACCCAGTACTTC

D: NA
length: 13
J: TRBJ2-2
V: TRBV28
size: few
CDR3: CASSSSNTGELFF
DNA: TGTGCCAGCAGTTCTAGTAACACCGGGGAGCTGTTTTTT

D: TRBD2
length: 16
J: TRBJ2-3
V: TRBV9
size: NA
CDR3: CASSILAGGNTDTQYF
DNA: TGTGCCAGCAGCATCTTAGCGGGAGGCAACACAGATACGCAGTATTTT

D: NA
length: 12
J: TRBJ2-7
V: TRBV7-9
size: NA
CDR3: CASSLSGYEQYF
DNA: TGTGCCAGCAGCTTAAGCGGCTACGAGCAGTACTTC

D: NA
length: 13
J: TRBJ2-3
V: TRBV9
size: NA
CDR3: CASSVESKDTQYF
DNA: TGTGCCAGCAGCGTAGAATCTAAAGATACGCAGTATTTT

D: NA
length: 12
J: TRBJ1-4
V: TRBV19
size: NA
CDR3: CASSNGGEKLFF
DNA: TGTGCCAGTTCAAACGGGGGGGAAAAACTGTTTTTT

D: NA
length: 13
J: TRBJ1-2
V: TRBV2
size: NA
CDR3: CASSEARVGGYTF
DNA: TGTGCCAGCAGTGAAGCCAGGGTCGGGGGCTACACCTTC

D: NA
length: 17
J: TRBJ1-1
V: TRBV5-8
size: NA
CDR3: CASSFEVAGPASTEAFF
DNA: TGTGCCAGCAGCTTTGAAGTTGCGGGTCCGGCGAGCACTGAAGCTTTCTTT

D: NA
length: 15
J: TRBJ2-5
V: TRBV2
size: NA
CDR3: CASSEEPSGRETQYF
DNA: TGTGCCAGCAGTGAAGAGCCAAGTGGGAGGGAGACCCAGTACTTC

D: TRBD1
length: 13
J: TRBJ1-5
V: TRBV7-9
size: NA
CDR3: CASSPGQNQPQHF
DNA: TGTGCCAGCAGCCCGGGACAGAATCAGCCCCAGCATTTT

D: TRBD2
length: 15
J: TRBJ2-1
V: TRBV10-2
size: NA
CDR3: CASRLAGGPSNEQFF
DNA: TGCGCCAGCAGACTAGCGGGAGGGCCCTCCAATGAGCAGTTCTTC

D: NA
length: 14
J: TRBJ2-3
V: TRBV5-1
size: once
CDR3: CASSLWGAGDTQYF
DNA: TGCGCCAGCAGCTTGTGGGGAGCGGGCGATACGCAGTATTTT

D: NA
length: 13
J: TRBJ2-5
V: TRBV5-1
size: once
CDR3: CASSPGIQETQYF
DNA: TGCGCCAGCAGCCCAGGGATCCAAGAGACCCAGTACTTC